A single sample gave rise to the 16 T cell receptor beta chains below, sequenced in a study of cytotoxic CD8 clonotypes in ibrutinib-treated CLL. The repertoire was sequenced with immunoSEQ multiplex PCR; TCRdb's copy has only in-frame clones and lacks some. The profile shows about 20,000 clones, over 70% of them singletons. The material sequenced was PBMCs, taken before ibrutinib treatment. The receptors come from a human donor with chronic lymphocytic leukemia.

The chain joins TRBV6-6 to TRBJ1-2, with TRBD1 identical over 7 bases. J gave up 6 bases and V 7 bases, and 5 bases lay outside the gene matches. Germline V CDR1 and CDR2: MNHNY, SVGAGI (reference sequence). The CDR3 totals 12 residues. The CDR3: CASTYRGHGYTF. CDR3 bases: TGTGCCAGCACCTACAGGGGCCATGGCTACACCTTC.

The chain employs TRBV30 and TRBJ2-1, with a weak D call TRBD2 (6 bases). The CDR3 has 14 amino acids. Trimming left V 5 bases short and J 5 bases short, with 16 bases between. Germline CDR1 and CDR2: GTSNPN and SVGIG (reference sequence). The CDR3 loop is CAWGGEQKNNEQFF. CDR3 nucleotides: TGTGCCTGGGGAGGGGAGCAGAAGAACAATGAGCAGTTCTTC. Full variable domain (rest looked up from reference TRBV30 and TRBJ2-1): SQTIHQWPATLVQPVGSPLSLECTVEGTSNPNLYWYRQAAGRGLQLLFYSVGIGQISSEVPQNLSASRPQDRQFILSSKKLLLSDSGFYLCAWGGEQKNNEQFFGPGTRLTVL.

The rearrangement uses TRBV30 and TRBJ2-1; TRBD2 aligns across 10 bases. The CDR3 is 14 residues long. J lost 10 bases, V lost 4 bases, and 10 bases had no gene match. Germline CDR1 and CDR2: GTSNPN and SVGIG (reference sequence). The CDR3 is CAWKSSGSPVEQFF. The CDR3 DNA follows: TGTGCCTGGAAATCTAGCGGGAGTCCGGTAGAGCAGTTCTTC. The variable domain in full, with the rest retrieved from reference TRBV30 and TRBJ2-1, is SQTIHQWPATLVQPVGSPLSLECTVEGTSNPNLYWYRQAAGRGLQLLFYSVGIGQISSEVPQNLSASRPQDRQFILSSKKLLLSDSGFYLCAWKSSGSPVEQFFGPGTRLTVL.

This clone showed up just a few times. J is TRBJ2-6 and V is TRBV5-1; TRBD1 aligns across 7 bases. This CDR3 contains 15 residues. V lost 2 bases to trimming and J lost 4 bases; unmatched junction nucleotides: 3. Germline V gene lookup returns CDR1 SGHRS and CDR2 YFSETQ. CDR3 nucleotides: TGCGCCAGCAGCTTTGACAGGGCAGGGGCCAACGTCCTGACTTTC. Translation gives CASSFDRAGANVLTF.

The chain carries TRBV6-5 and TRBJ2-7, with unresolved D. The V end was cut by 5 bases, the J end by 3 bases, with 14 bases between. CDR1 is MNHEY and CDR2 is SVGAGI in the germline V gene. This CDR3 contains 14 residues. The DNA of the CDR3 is TGTGCCAGCAGTCAAGGTGGTTCGGACTACGAGCAGTACTTC. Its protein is CASSQGGSDYEQYF.

As DNA, the CDR3 is TGTGCTAGTGGTTTGGTACTCGGGGAATACGAGCAGTACTTC. It specifies CASGLVLGEYEQYF. The rearrangement joins TRBV12-5 to TRBJ2-7; possible D gene TRBD2, 5 bases. This CDR3 has 14 amino acids. V lost 0 bases and J lost 4, with 10 bases in between. Germline CDR1 and CDR2: LGHNT and FRNRAP.

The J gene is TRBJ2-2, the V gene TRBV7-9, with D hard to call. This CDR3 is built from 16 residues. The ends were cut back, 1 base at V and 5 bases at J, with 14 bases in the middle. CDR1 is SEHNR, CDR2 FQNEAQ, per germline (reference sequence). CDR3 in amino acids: CASSLGSQVITGELFF. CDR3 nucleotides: TGTGCCAGCAGCTTAGGTTCTCAGGTGATAACCGGGGAGCTGTTTTTT. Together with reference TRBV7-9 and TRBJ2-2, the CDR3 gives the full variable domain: DTGVSQNPRHKITKRGQNVTFRCDPISEHNRLYWYRQTLGQGPEFLTYFQNEAQLEKSRLLSDRFSAERPKGSFSTLEIQRTEQGDSAMYLCASSLGSQVITGELFFGEGSRLTVL.

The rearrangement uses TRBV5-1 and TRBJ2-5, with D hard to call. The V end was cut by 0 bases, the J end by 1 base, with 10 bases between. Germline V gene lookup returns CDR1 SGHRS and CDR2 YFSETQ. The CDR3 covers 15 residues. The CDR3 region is CASSLEATSQETQYF. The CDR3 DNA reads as TGCGCCAGCAGCTTGGAAGCCACCTCCCAAGAGACCCAGTACTTC.

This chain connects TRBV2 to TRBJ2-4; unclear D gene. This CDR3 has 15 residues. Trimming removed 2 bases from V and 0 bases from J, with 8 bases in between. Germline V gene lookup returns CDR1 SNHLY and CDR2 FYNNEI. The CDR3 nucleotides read TGTGCCAGCAGTGAAATTATACTAGCCAAAAACATTCAGTACTTC. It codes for CASSEIILAKNIQYF.

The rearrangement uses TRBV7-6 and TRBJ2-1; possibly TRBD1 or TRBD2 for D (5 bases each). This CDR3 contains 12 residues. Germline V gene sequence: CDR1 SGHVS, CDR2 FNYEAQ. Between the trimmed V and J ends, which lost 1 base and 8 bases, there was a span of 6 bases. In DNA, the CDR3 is TGTGCCAGCAGCTTAGGGGGGTATGAGCAGTTCTTC. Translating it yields CASSLGGYEQFF.

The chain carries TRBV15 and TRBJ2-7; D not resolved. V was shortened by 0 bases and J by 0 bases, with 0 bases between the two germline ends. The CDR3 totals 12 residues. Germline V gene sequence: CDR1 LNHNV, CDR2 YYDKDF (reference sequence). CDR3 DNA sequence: TGTGCCACCAGCAGAGACTCCTACGAGCAGTACTTC. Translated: CATSRDSYEQYF.

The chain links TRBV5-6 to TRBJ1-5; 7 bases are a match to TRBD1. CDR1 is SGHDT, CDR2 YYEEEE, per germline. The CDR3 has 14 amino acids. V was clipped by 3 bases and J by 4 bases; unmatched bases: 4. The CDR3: CASSSTGLNQPQHF. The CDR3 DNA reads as TGTGCCAGCAGCTCGACAGGGTTAAATCAGCCCCAGCATTTT.

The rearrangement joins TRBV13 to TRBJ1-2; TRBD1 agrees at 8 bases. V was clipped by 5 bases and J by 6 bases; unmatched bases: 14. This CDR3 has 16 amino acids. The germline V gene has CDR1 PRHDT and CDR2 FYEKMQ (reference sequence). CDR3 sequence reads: CASSPRGGQGVNGYTF. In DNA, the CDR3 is TGTGCCAGCAGCCCGAGAGGAGGACAGGGAGTAAATGGCTACACCTTC.

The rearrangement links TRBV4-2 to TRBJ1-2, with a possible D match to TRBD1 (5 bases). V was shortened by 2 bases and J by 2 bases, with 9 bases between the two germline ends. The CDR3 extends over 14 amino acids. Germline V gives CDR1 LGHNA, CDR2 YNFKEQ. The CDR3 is CASSQPTANYGYTF. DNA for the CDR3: TGTGCCAGCAGCCAACCGACAGCCAACTATGGCTACACCTTC.

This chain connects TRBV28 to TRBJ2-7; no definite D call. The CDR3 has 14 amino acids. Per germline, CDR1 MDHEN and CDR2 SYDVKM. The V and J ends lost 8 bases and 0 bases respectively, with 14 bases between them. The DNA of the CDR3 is TGTGCCAGCCAGTCGGACCCGAGCTCCTACGAGCAGTACTTC. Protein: CASQSDPSSYEQYF.

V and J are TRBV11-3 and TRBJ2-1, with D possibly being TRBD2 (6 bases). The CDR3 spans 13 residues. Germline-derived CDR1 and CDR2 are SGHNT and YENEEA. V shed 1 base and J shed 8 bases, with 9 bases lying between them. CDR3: CASSLVSGDEQFF. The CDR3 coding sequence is TGTGCCAGCAGCTTAGTTTCGGGAGATGAGCAGTTCTTC.